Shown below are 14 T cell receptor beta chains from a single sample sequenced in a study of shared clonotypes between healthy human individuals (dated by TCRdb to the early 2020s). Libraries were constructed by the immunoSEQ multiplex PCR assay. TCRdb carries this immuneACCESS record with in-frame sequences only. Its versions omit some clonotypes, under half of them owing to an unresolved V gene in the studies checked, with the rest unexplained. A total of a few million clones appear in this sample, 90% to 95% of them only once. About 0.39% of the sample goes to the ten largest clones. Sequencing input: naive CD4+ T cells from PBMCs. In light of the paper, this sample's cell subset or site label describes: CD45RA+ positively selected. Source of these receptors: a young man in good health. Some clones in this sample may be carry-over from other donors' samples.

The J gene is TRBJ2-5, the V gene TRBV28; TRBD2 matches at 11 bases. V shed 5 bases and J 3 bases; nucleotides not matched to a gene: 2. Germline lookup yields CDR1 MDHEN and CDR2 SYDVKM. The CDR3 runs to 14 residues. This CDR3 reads CASSVAGGKETQYF. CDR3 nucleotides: TGTGCCAGCAGTGTAGCGGGAGGGAAAGAGACCCAGTACTTC.

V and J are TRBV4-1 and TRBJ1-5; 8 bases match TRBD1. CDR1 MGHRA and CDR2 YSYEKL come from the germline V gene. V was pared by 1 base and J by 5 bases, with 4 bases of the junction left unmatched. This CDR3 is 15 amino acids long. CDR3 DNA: TGCGCCAGCAGCCAAGTGGACAGGGTCGATCAGCCCCAGCATTTT. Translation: CASSQVDRVDQPQHF.

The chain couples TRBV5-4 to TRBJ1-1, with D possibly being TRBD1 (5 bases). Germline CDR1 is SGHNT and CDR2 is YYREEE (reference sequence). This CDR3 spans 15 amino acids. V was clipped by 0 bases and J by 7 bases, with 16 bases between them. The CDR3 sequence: CASSLGGAMQGEAFF. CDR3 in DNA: TGTGCCAGCAGCTTGGGGGGCGCTATGCAGGGTGAAGCTTTCTTT.

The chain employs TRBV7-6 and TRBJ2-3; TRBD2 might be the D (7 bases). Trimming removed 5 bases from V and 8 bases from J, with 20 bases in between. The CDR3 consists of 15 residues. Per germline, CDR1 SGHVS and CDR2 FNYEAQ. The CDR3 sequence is CASSRNRAAGATQYF. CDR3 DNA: TGTGCCAGCAGCCGAAACAGGGCGGCGGGAGCTACGCAGTATTTT. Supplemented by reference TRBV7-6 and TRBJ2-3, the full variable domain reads GAGVSQSPRYKVTKRGQDVALRCDPISGHVSLYWYRQALGQGPEFLTYFNYEAQQDKSGLPNDRFSAERPEGSISTLTIQRTEQRDSAMYRCASSRNRAAGATQYFGPGTRLTVL.

CDR3: CASSPFRGLRYEQYF. CDR3 nucleotide sequence: TGTGCCAGCAGCCCATTCCGAGGGCTGCGGTACGAGCAGTACTTC. This sequence joins TRBV7-2 and TRBJ2-7; D may be TRBD2 (5 bases). V was clipped by 5 bases and J by 4 bases, with 18 bases between them. Germline V CDR1 and CDR2: SGHTA, FQGNSA. The CDR3 loop spans 15 amino acids.

Here the CDR3 DNA reads TGTGCCAGCGGAAAACCCTCTTCCCAAAACACCGGGGAGCTGTTTTTT. This encodes CASGKPSSQNTGELFF. This rearrangement joins TRBV6-6 to TRBJ2-2; D ambiguous. Germline CDR1 is MNHNY and CDR2 is SVGAGI (reference sequence). The CDR3 length is 16 residues. V shed 8 bases and J shed 2 bases, with 18 bases lying between them.

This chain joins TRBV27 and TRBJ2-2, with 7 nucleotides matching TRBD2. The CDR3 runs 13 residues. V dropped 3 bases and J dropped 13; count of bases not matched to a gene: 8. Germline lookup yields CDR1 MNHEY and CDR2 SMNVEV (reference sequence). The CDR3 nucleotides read TGTGCCAGCAGTTTTTCCTCGGGGGAGGGGCTGTTTTTT. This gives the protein CASSFSSGEGLFF.

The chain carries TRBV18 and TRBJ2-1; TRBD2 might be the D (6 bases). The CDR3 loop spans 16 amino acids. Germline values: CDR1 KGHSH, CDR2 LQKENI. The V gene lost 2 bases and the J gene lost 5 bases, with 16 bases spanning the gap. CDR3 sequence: CASSPYVGGRDNEQFF. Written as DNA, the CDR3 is TGTGCCAGCTCACCATACGTGGGAGGCCGGGACAATGAGCAGTTCTTC. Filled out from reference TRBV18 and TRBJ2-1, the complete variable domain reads NAGVMQNPRHLVRRRGQEARLRCSPMKGHSHVYWYRQLPEEGLKFMVYLQKENIIDESGMPKERFSAEFPKEGPSILRIQQVVRGDSAAYFCASSPYVGGRDNEQFFGPGTRLTVL.

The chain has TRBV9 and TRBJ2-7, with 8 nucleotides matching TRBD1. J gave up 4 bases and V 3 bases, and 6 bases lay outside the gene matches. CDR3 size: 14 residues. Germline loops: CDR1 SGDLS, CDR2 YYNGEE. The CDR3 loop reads CASSEGQGKYEQYF. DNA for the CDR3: TGTGCCAGCAGCGAAGGACAGGGAAAGTACGAGCAGTACTTC.

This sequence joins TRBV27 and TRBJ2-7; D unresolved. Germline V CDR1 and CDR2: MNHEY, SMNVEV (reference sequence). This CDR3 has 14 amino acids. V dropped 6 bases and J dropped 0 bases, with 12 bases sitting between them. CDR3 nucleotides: TGTGCCAGCAGGCGGCTAGAAAGCTCCTACGAGCAGTACTTC. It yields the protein CASRRLESSYEQYF.

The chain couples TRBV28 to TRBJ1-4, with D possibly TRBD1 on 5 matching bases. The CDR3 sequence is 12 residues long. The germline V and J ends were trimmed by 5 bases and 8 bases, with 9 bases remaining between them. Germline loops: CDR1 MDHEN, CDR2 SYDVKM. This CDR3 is CASSVRQEKLFF. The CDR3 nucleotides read TGTGCCAGCAGTGTACGACAGGAAAAACTGTTTTTT.

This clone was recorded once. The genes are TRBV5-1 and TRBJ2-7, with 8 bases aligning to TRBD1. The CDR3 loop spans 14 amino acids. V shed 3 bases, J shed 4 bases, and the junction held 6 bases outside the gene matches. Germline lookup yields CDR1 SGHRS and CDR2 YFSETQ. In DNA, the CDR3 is TGCGCCAGCAGCTCCGGGACAGGCATATACGAGCAGTACTTC. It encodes CASSSGTGIYEQYF.

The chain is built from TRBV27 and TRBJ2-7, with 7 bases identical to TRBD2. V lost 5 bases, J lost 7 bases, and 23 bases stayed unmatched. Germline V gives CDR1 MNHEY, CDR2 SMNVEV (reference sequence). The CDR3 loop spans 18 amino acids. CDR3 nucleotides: TGTGCCAGCAGTCCGAAGAAGAGGAGACTAGCTGCTACTGGGGAGCAGTACTTC. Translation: CASSPKKRRLAATGEQYF.

The CDR3 reads CASSHRRTGPLNPPNEKLFF. The DNA for the CDR3 is TGCGCCAGCAGCCACAGAAGGACCGGGCCCCTTAACCCCCCTAATGAAAAACTGTTTTTT. The chain carries TRBV5-1 and TRBJ1-4; no clear D gene. The CDR3 has 20 residues. CDR1 SGHRS and CDR2 YFSETQ come from the germline V gene. V gave up 4 bases and J gave up 3 bases, with 28 bases separating them.